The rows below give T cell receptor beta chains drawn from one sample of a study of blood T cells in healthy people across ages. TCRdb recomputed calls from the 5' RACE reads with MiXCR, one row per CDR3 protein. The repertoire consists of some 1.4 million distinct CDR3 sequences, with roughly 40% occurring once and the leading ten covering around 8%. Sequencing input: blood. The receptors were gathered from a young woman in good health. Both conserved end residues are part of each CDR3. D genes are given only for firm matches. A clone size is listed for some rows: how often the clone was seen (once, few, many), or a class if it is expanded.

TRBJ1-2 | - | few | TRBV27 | CASGSGGNYGYTF | TGTGCCAGCGGGTCCGGGGGTAACTATGGCTACACCTTC
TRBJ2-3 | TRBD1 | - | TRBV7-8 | CASSHAAGGTDTQYF | TGTGCCAGCAGCCACGCGGCAGGGGGTACAGATACGCAGTATTTT
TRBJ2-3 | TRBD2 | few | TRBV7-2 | CASGTSGGLIDTQYF | TGTGCCAGCGGGACTAGCGGGGGGCTTATAGATACGCAGTATTTT
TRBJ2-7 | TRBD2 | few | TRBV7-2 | CASGLAGVLEQYF | TGTGCCAGCGGACTAGCGGGAGTCCTCGAGCAGTACTTC
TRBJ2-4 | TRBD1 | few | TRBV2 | CASSEMGQTTKNIQYF | TGTGCCAGCAGTGAAATGGGACAGACAACCAAAAACATTCAGTACTTC
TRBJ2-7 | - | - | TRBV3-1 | CASSQGSRSPYEQYF | TGTGCCAGCAGCCAAGGTTCCAGGAGTCCCTACGAGCAGTACTTC
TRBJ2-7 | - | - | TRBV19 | CASAVTQGSEQYF | TGTGCCAGTGCCGTGACACAGGGTTCCGAGCAGTACTTC
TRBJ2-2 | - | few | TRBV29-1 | CSGRGRTNTGELFF | TGCAGCGGTAGGGGCAGGACGAACACCGGGGAGCTGTTTTTT
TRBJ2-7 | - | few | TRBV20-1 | CSADLPGSYEQYF | TGCAGTGCTGACCTTCCGGGTTCCTACGAGCAGTACTTC
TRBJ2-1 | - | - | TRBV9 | CASSETPWPSSYNEQFF | TGTGCCAGCAGCGAGACCCCCTGGCCGAGCTCCTACAATGAGCAGTTCTTC
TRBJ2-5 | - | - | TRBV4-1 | CASSQDLAGTSETQYF | TGCGCCAGCAGCCAAGACTTGGCGGGGACCTCGGAGACCCAGTACTTC
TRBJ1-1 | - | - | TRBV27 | CASSDKINEAFF | TGTGCCAGCAGCGACAAGATTAATGAAGCTTTCTTT
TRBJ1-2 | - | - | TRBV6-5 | CASSYFGHTF | TGTGCCAGCAGTTACTTCGGACACACCTTC
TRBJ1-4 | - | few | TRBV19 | CASSRPEWELFF | TGTGCCAGTAGCCGCCCGGAGTGGGAACTGTTTTTT
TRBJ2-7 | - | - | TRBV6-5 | CASRPRTVSYEQYF | TGTGCCAGCAGGCCGCGAACAGTCTCCTACGAGCAGTACTTC
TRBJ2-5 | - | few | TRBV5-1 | CASSLDGGQGEQYF | TGCGCCAGCAGCTTGGACGGGGGGCAAGGTGAGCAGTACTTC
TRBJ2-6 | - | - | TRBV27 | CASSARSLSGANVLTF | TGTGCCAGCAGTGCCCGGAGTCTCTCTGGGGCCAACGTCCTGACTTTC
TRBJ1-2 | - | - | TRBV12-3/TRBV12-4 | CASSFDGGPYGYTF | TGTGCCAGCAGTTTCGACGGAGGGCCCTATGGCTACACCTTC
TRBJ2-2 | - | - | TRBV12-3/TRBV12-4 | CATLVGLTGELFF | TGTGCCACCCTTGTTGGCCTCACCGGGGAGCTGTTTTTT
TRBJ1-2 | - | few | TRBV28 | CASREGGPGGYTF | TGTGCCAGCAGGGAGGGAGGGCCGGGTGGCTACACCTTC
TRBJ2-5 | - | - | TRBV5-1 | CASSFSGPTQETQYF | TGCGCCAGCAGCTTCTCGGGACCGACCCAAGAGACCCAGTACTTC
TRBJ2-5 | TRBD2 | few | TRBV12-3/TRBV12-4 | CASSSLLAGAQETQYF | TGTGCCAGCAGTTCCTTACTAGCGGGGGCTCAAGAGACCCAGTACTTC
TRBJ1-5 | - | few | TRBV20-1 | CSAREPGMRQPQHF | TGCAGTGCTAGAGAACCGGGAATGCGTCAGCCCCAGCATTTT
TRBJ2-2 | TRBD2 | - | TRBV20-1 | CSALSGGELFF | TGCAGTGCTCTTAGCGGGGGGGAGCTGTTTTTT
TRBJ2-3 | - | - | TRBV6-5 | CASSYPTADTQYF | TGTGCTAGCAGTTACCCTACCGCAGATACGCAGTATTTT
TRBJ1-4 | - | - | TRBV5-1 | CASSLLSEEKLFF | TGCGCCAGCAGCCTATTGAGTGAGGAAAAACTGTTTTTT
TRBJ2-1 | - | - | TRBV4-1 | CASSQNREMVNEQFF | TGCGCCAGCAGCCAGAACCGGGAAATGGTCAATGAGCAGTTCTTC
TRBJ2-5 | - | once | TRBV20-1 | CSARENQETQYF | TGCAGTGCTAGAGAAAACCAAGAGACCCAGTACTTC
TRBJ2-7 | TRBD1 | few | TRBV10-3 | CAITFGQGYEQYF | TGTGCCATCACCTTCGGACAGGGCTACGAGCAGTACTTC
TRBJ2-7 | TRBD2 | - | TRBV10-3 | CATRTSGVYEQYF | TGTGCCACTAGGACTAGCGGGGTCTACGAGCAGTACTTC
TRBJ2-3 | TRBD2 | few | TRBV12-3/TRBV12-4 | CASRRGKSGALLDTQYF | TGTGCCAGCAGGAGAGGTAAAAGCGGGGCCCTCTTGGATACGCAGTATTTT
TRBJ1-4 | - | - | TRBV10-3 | CAISEMGVNEKLFF | TGTGCCATCAGTGAAATGGGTGTTAATGAAAAACTGTTTTTT
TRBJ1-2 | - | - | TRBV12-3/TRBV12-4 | CASSLGLGDNDYGYTF | TGTGCCAGCAGTTTGGGTTTGGGGGACAACGACTATGGCTACACCTTC
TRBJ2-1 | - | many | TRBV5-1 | CASSLAVGSSYNEQFF | TGTGCCAGCAGTTTAGCGGTCGGGAGCTCCTACAATGAGCAGTTCTTC
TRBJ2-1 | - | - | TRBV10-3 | CAISGRQDEQFF | TGTGCCATCAGTGGGCGCCAGGATGAGCAGTTCTTC
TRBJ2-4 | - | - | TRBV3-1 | CASSFGEGVLYF | TGTGCCAGCAGCTTCGGAGAGGGAGTACTGTACTTC
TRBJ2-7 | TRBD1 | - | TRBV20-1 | CSARGDREREQYF | TGCAGTGCTAGGGGCGACAGGGAACGCGAGCAGTACTTC
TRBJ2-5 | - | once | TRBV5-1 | CASSLAMSTGSQETQYF | TGCGCCAGCAGCTTGGCCATGAGTACAGGTTCGCAAGAGACCCAGTACTTC
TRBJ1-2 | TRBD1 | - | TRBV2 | CASHVTGANGYTF | TGTGCCAGCCATGTGACAGGGGCGAATGGCTACACCTTC
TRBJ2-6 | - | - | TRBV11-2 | CASSFVHRVSGANVLTF | TGTGCCAGCAGCTTCGTACACAGGGTTTCTGGGGCCAACGTCCTGACTTTC
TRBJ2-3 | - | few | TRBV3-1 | CASSRGTPYDTQYF | TGTGCCAGCAGCCGCGGGACCCCATACGATACGCAGTATTTT
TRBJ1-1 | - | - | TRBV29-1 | CSVRHQNTEAFF | TGCAGCGTTCGACACCAGAACACTGAAGCTTTCTTT
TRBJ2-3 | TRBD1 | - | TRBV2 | CASSKHLGTGTDTQYF | TGTGCCAGCAGTAAACATCTCGGGACAGGCACAGATACGCAGTATTTT
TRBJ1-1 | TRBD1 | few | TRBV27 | CASSTGTGRTAEAFF | TGTGCCAGCAGTACCGGGACAGGGAGGACGGCTGAAGCTTTCTTT
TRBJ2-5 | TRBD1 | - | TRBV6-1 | CASSEKTGGRQYF | TGTGCCAGCAGTGAAAAAACAGGGGGCAGGCAGTACTTC
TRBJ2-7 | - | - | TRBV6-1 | CASSIRDGSTYEQYF | TGTGCCAGCAGTATACGGGACGGGTCAACCTACGAGCAGTACTTC
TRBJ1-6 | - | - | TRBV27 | CASAPVTGSPPLHF | TGTGCCAGCGCCCCCGTTACAGGGTCTCCACCCCTCCACTTT
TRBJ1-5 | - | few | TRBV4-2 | CASSQDLGDPSQPQHF | TGTGCCAGCAGCCAAGATCTGGGGGACCCTTCACAGCCCCAGCATTTT